This T cell receptor beta chain was profiled in a study of T cell repertoires in cytomegalovirus infection. At the level of the study: Matching HLA type, along with CMV infection, was indicated by public TCR beta signatures.

Study conclusions and caveats: Cumulated frequencies of public TCR beta families served to identify carriers of CMV plus the relevant HLA. The ex vivo response showed dominance by HLA-C-restricted CMV-specific TCR beta clonotypes.

As to this clonotype: Its specificity is unknown. An end of the junction does not agree with germline; a read error may underlie this.

Germline-derived CDR1 and CDR2 are SGHTA and FQGTGA. The CDR3 is 17 residues long. TCRdb reprocessed the reads via MiXCR and lists one record per CDR3 protein. The sample shows some 400,000 distinct CDR3 sequences, approximately 31% of them seen only once. The source of this sequence is a human donor in good health (CMV status not recorded). Some clones in this sample may be carry-over from other donors' samples. The chain combines TRBV7-3 with TRBJ2-6; 8 positions agree with TRBD1. Sample: PBMCs. The CDR3 region is CASSATGASSWANVLPF. DNA of the CDR3: TGTGCCAGCAGCGCGACAGGGGCGAGCTCTTGGGCCAACGTCCTGCCTTTC.